Presented here are 17 T cell receptor beta chains from one specimen sequenced in a study of T-cell reconstitution after alpha-beta-depleted transplantation in children. Unique molecular identifiers were incorporated into the prepared TCRbeta library. In TCRdb, the PCR reads were re-called with MiXCR into one record per CDR3 protein. Of hundreds of thousands of distinct CDR3 sequences in the sample, approximately 16% were seen once. Sequencing was performed on PBMCs from the stem cell graft donor, taken from the stem cell graft. These receptors were collected from a human donor who donated a stem cell graft to a child with acute myeloid leukemia.

This clonotype was detected a few times. The V call is TRBV25-1, the J call TRBJ1-6, with D possibly being TRBD1 (6 bases). The germline CDR1 and CDR2 sequences are MGHDK and SYGVNS. Trimming left V 5 bases short and J 9 bases short, with 23 bases between. The CDR3 runs to 17 residues. This CDR3 reads CASSPVVVAGVSSPLHF. CDR3 coding DNA: TGTGCCAGCAGTCCAGTCGTTGTCGCAGGGGTTAGTTCACCCCTCCACTTT.

The CDR3: CASSLEQGSMTQHF. In DNA, the CDR3 is TGTGCCAGCAGCTTAGAACAGGGAAGTATGACCCAGCATTTT. This rearrangement joins TRBV7-9 to TRBJ1-5; a possible D gene is TRBD1 (6 bases). Trimming stripped 1 base from V and 11 bases from J, with 15 bases between. CDR1 and CDR2 from the germline V gene are SEHNR and FQNEAQ (reference sequence). This CDR3 contains 14 residues. The whole variable domain, filled in from reference TRBV7-9 and TRBJ1-5, reads DTGVSQNPRHKITKRGQNVTFRCDPISEHNRLYWYRQTLGQGPEFLTYFQNEAQLEKSRLLSDRFSAERPKGSFSTLEIQRTEQGDSAMYLCASSLEQGSMTQHFGDGTRLSIL.

Ten or more counts support this clonotype. The chain links TRBV20-1 to TRBJ2-5; D might be TRBD1 (5 bases). The V gene lost 0 bases and the J gene lost 7 bases, with 15 bases spanning the gap. The CDR3 contains 14 residues. Germline V lookup: CDR1 DFQATT, CDR2 SNEGSKA (reference sequence). CDR3 residues: CSARDQVHQGTQYF. The CDR3 nucleotides read TGCAGTGCTAGAGATCAGGTCCACCAGGGGACCCAGTACTTC.

This clonotype has ten or more counts. The chain uses TRBV9 and TRBJ2-7; unclear D gene. Germline V lookup: CDR1 SGDLS, CDR2 YYNGEE. V was cut by 0 bases and J by 9 bases, with 13 bases left in between. This CDR3 is 13 amino acids long. The CDR3 nucleotides read TGTGCCAGCAGCGTAGGAGTAGGGAAGTGGCAGTACTTC. This encodes CASSVGVGKWQYF.

V usage is TRBV4-3 and J usage is TRBJ1-1; TRBD1 matches 7 bases. CDR1 and CDR2 from the germline V gene are LGHNA and YSLEER. Trimming cost V 0 bases and J 4 bases; bases outside gene matches: 8. The CDR3 covers 16 residues. The CDR3 bases are TGCGCCAGCAGCCAAGACCGACAGGGAGTAGTCACTGAAGCTTTCTTT. Its translation: CASSQDRQGVVTEAFF.

This clonotype was seen many times. The J gene is TRBJ1-1, the V gene TRBV5-6, with TRBD1 identical over 8 bases. Per germline, CDR1 SGHDT and CDR2 YYEEEE. With V trimmed by 0 bases and J by 6 bases, 7 bases remained unmatched. The CDR3 spans 15 residues. The CDR3 is CASSLDWTGSPEAFF. The CDR3 DNA sequence: TGTGCCAGCAGCTTGGATTGGACAGGGTCCCCTGAAGCTTTCTTT.

This clonotype has just a few counts. V usage is TRBV2 and J usage is TRBJ1-1; TRBD1 is a possible D gene (5 bases). The CDR3 consists of 13 residues. CDR1 is SNHLY and CDR2 is FYNNEI in the germline V gene. V was clipped by 11 bases and J by 2 bases, with 15 bases between them. CDR3 region: CAVRMGVNTEAFF. CDR3 nucleotides: TGTGCCGTGAGGATGGGGGTCAACACTGAAGCTTTCTTT.

The chain links TRBV5-6 to TRBJ2-6, with D tentatively TRBD1 (5 bases). Germline values: CDR1 SGHDT, CDR2 YYEEEE. Trimming stripped 4 bases from V and 2 bases from J, with 19 bases between. The CDR3 length is 18 residues. In DNA form, the CDR3 reads TGTGCCAGCAGCCTAACGACAAGGGGTCTAGCTGGGGCCAACGTCCTGACTTTC. Translation gives CASSLTTRGLAGANVLTF. Using reference TRBV5-6 and TRBJ2-6 for the parts outside the CDR3, the full variable domain is DAGVTQSPTHLIKTRGQQVTLRCSPKSGHDTVSWYQQALGQGPQFIFQYYEEEERQRGNFPDRFSGHQFPNYSSELNVNALLLGDSALYLCASSLTTRGLAGANVLTFGAGSRLTVL.

This clonotype has more than one count but fewer than ten. This rearrangement joins TRBV5-1 to TRBJ2-1; D is unresolved. Trimming pared 0 bases from V and 2 bases from J, leaving 6 bases between. Germline lookup yields CDR1 SGHRS and CDR2 YFSETQ. This CDR3 is 14 amino acids long. The CDR3 reads CASSLEPAYNEQFF. DNA for the CDR3: TGCGCCAGCAGCTTGGAGCCCGCCTACAATGAGCAGTTCTTC.

This clonotype turned up a few times. The chain employs TRBV4-2 and TRBJ1-1; tentatively, D is TRBD1 (5 bases). The CDR3 extends over 17 amino acids. Germline assignment: CDR1 LGHNA and CDR2 YNFKEQ. The V end was cut by 0 bases, the J end by 7 bases, with 21 bases between. The CDR3 is CASSQDLSRREYGEAFF. The DNA for the CDR3 is TGTGCCAGCAGCCAAGATCTTTCGCGCAGGGAATACGGTGAAGCTTTCTTT.

Many counts were recorded for this clonotype. The V and J genes are TRBV20-1 and TRBJ1-1; the D is unclear. Germline values: CDR1 DFQATT, CDR2 SNEGSKA (reference sequence). V was shortened by 1 base and J by 0 bases, with 9 bases between the two germline ends. This CDR3 spans 14 amino acids. CDR3 nucleotide sequence: TGCAGTGCTAGAGCGGCAGCCATGAACACTGAAGCTTTCTTT. Protein sequence: CSARAAAMNTEAFF.

This clonotype came up a few times. The CDR3: CASSFFPQGLSSYNEQFF. The CDR3 DNA follows: TGTGCCAGCAGCTTCTTCCCACAAGGGCTCAGCTCCTACAATGAGCAGTTCTTC. This chain connects TRBV11-1 to TRBJ2-1; no definite D call. The CDR3 totals 18 residues. CDR1 SGHAT and CDR2 FQDESV come from the germline V gene (reference sequence). The V gene lost 3 bases and the J gene lost 0 bases, with 18 bases spanning the gap.

The J gene is TRBJ2-1, the V gene TRBV5-1; 9 bases are a match to TRBD1. Unmatched junction bases numbered 11, after V lost 7 bases and J lost 6 bases. This CDR3 comprises 15 residues. The germline V gene encodes CDR1 SGHRS and CDR2 YFSETQ. In DNA form, the CDR3 reads TGCGCCAGCGGTTCCACCGGGACAGGGTCCAATGAGCAGTTCTTC. Protein: CASGSTGTGSNEQFF.

Worth noting for this clonotype: At one end the junction does not follow the germline gene, possibly because of a read error. The chain links TRBV24-1 to TRBJ1-5; 11 bases line up with TRBD1. The length of the CDR3 is 17 residues. CDR1 and CDR2 (germline): KGHDR, SFDVKD. The DNA of the CDR3 is TGTGCCACCAGTGATGGGGTGGGACAGGGGGGAGATCAGCCCAAGCATTTT. This gives the protein CATSDGVGQGGDQPKHF.

This clonotype was counted at least ten times. The chain combines TRBV7-2 with TRBJ2-1; 9 positions match TRBD1. This CDR3 has 16 amino acids. With 3 bases clipped from V and 7 bases from J, the junction kept 10 bases outside the gene matches. Germline values: CDR1 SGHTA, CDR2 FQGNSA. The CDR3, as DNA: TGTGCCAGCAGCTTTAATCCGGGACAGGGTAGGAATGAGCAGTTCTTC. Translated: CASSFNPGQGRNEQFF.

The chain couples TRBV9 to TRBJ2-2; unclear D gene. The V and J ends lost 0 bases and 2 bases respectively, with 11 bases between them. CDR1 is SGDLS, CDR2 YYNGEE, per germline. This CDR3 region has 16 residues. CDR3: CASSVGSRTNTGELFF. The CDR3, as DNA: TGTGCCAGCAGCGTAGGGAGTAGAACTAACACCGGGGAGCTGTTTTTT. Full variable domain (rest looked up from reference TRBV9 and TRBJ2-2): DSGVTQTPKHLITATGQRVTLRCSPRSGDLSVYWYQQSLDQGLQFLIQYYNGEERAKGNILERFSAQQFPDLHSELNLSSLELGDSALYFCASSVGSRTNTGELFFGEGSRLTVL.

This clonotype has ten or more counts. The rearrangement links TRBV5-1 to TRBJ2-3, with TRBD1 matching over 8 bases. The germline gives CDR1 SGHRS, CDR2 YFSETQ. Unmatched junction bases numbered 4, after V lost 7 bases and J lost 0 bases. The CDR3 covers 14 residues. The CDR3 DNA follows: TGCGCCAGCGATCGGACAGGGAGCACAGATACGCAGTATTTT. Its protein product is CASDRTGSTDTQYF.